The text below deals with one T cell receptor beta chain. Authors' data handling: Counts of nucleated cells, estimated from reference gene primer amplification, were obtained. Method: immunoSEQ multiplex PCR; TCRdb's copy keeps in-frame clones and lacks some. V, J and clone size were drawn from that table, and D and trimming were deduced from the DNA. The sample contains fewer than 130,000 clones, 65% to 80% of which appear only once. The data derive from a study of blood T cell repertoires in COVID-19. This CDR3 spans 11 amino acids. V was clipped by 5 bases and J by 5 bases, with 6 bases between them.

V usage is TRBV12-3 or TRBV12-4 and J usage is TRBJ2-5; D unclear. This TCR was sampled from a man between 65 and 85 years old with active or convalescent COVID-19. Material for sequencing was peripheral blood. The CDR3 region has the DNA TGTGCCAGCAGTAGAGGTGAGACCCAGTACTTC. Translating gives CASSRGETQYF.